A selection of T cell receptor beta chains follows, all from one sample in a study of radiation and T cells in renal cell carcinoma. Profiled with immunoSEQ multiplex PCR; TCRdb holds only in-frame clones, not every one. The sample records about 140,000 clones, roughly 85% being singletons. The source material was blood, sampled from a patient whose treatment included radiotherapy and nephrectomy. All receptors come from a woman aged 45-65 years with renal cell carcinoma. Each CDR3 is given with its conserved first and last residue. Each record gives: clone size, CDR3 length, J gene, D gene, V gene, CDR3 protein, CDR3 DNA. D genes are given only for firm matches. Where a row states a size, it is once, few, many or the class of an expanded clone; other rows omit it.

>few|15|TRBJ1-5|TRBD1|TRBV19
CATSNRGQSNQPQHF
TGTGCCACTTCAAACAGGGGGCAGAGCAATCAGCCCCAGCATTTT
>-|14|TRBJ2-1|-|TRBV7-9
CASSSSISYNEQFF
TGTGCCAGCAGCTCGTCCATCTCCTACAATGAGCAGTTCTTC
>-|14|TRBJ2-5|-|TRBV7-2
CASSFYTSQETQYF
TGTGCCAGCAGCTTCTATACCTCCCAAGAGACCCAGTACTTC
>-|12|TRBJ2-1|-|TRBV30
CAWTFGGGEQFF
TGTGCCTGGACGTTCGGCGGCGGTGAGCAGTTCTTC
>once|14|TRBJ2-7|-|TRBV7-2
CASSLSFSSYEQYF
TGTGCCAGCAGCCTCTCCTTTAGCTCCTACGAGCAGTACTTC
>-|13|TRBJ1-5|-|TRBV7-8
CASSPTGHQPQHF
TGTGCCAGCAGCCCAACCGGTCATCAGCCCCAGCATTTT
>-|14|TRBJ2-1|TRBD2|TRBV28
CASSLSAGDYEQFF
TGTGCCAGCAGTTTATCGGCGGGAGATTATGAGCAGTTCTTC
>-|16|TRBJ2-3|-|TRBV5-6
CASSLPTMSSTDTQYF
TGTGCCAGCAGCTTGCCCACCATGTCTAGCACAGATACGCAGTATTTT
>-|18|TRBJ2-1|TRBD2|TRBV5-6
CASVPVLGAAGGSDEQFF
TGTGCCAGCGTCCCGGTGCTTGGGGCGGCGGGGGGGTCCGATGAGCAGTTCTTC
>-|19|TRBJ2-1|TRBD2|TRBV10-3
CAISEGRVGTLKTYNEQFF
TGTGCCATCAGTGAGGGGAGGGTCGGAACCCTTAAAACCTACAATGAGCAGTTCTTC
>-|14|TRBJ1-2|-|TRBV5-4
CASSLAQGDYGYTF
TGTGCCAGCAGCTTGGCACAGGGAGACTATGGCTACACCTTC